This T cell receptor beta chain emerged from a study of human T cells and chemical hapten exposure (dated by TCRdb to the early 2020s). Context from the whole study: The libraries were sequenced as a pool, and the TCR yield per sample differed mostly because of small variations in library volumes within the pool. The study tracked peripheral blood TCR repertoire changes in vivo during primary and secondary sensitization to the hapten diphenylcyclopropenone (DPC) in alopecia patients. Summary of the overall study and its limitations: Repeated subsampling changed both the strength of the expansion versus patch-test correlation and the threshold at which that correlation became significant. No change with DPC sensitization was found in the number of TCRs above 1 in 1000 frequency, and no evidence of global repertoire structure alterations was found.

Library preparation attached unique molecular identifiers to individual cDNA molecules for quantitative, reproducible TCR counting. For every blood RNA sample, sequencing covered both the TCR alpha and TCR beta chains. Per the authors' processing: Samples had a median of approximately 93,000 TCRs, with a range from 23,224 to 690,600. The Decombinator software suite was used to annotate the V, J and CDR3 of the TCR reads. Every sample was subsampled to the same number of TCRs (28,000) for the PS versus PT1 abundance plots. TCRs were defined as expanded if absent before sensitization and observed at least eight times at the 2-week time point. Using fastp at Q25 and MiXCR, TCRdb reprocessed the public reads and kept productive beta chains. Identical CDR3 protein sequences are pooled into one entry, listed with their most common genes and DNA. The V and J calls come from TCRdb's annotation, not from the publication. Here the sample has fewer than 150,000 distinct CDR3 sequences; over 6.5% occur a single time. The ten largest clones take up roughly 1.3% of the sample.

V and J lose 0 bases and 3 bases, and a span of 12 bases separates them. CDR1 and CDR2 are read off the germline V gene as SGHTA and FQGNSA. The CDR3 numbers 15 residues from cysteine through phenylalanine. Kept here is only the CDR3 DNA, which spans 45 bases and is read in frame from base 1. Unfractionated whole blood was collected in Tempus Blood RNA tubes, and total RNA was extracted from that blood. Roughly 5 healthy volunteers served as TCR sequencing controls and were bled at day 0, 2 weeks and 6 weeks. This clonotype was seen repeatedly, ten times or more. The antigen this receptor binds is unknown. No base-level quality is on record; no much larger clone is a single base apart.

This clonotype was obtained from a human donor in good health. Some clones in this sample may be carry-over from other donors' samples. Donor details come from another sample of the same person, matched by shared clones. The sequence links TRBV7-2 to TRBJ2-7; the D gene is perhaps TRBD1, on 5 matching bases. Sequenced input: whole blood. The DNA sequence follows: TGTGCCAGCAGCTTAGCCCCAGGACACATCTACGAGCAGTACTTC. Its protein reads: CASSLAPGHIYEQYF.